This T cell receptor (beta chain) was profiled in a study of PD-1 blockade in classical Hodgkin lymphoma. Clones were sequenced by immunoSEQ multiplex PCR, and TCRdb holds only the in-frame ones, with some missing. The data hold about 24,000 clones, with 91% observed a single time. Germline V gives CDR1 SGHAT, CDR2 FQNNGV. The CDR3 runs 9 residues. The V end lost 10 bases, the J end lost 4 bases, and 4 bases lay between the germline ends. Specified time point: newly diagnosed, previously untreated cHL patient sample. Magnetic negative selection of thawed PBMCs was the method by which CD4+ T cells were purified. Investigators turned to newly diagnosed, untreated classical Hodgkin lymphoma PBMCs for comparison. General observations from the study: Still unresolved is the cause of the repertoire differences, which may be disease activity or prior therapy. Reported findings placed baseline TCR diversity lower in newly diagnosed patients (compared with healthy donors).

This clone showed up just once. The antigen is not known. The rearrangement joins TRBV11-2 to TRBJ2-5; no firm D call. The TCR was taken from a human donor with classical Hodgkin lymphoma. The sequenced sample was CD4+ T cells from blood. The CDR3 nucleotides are TGTGCCATCGGAGAGACCCAGTACTTC. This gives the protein CAIGETQYF. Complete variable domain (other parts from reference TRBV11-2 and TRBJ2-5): EAGVAQSPRYKIIEKRQSVAFWCNPISGHATLYWYQQILGQGPKLLIQFQNNGVVDDSQLPKDRFSAERLKGVDSTLKIQPAKLEDSAVYLCAIGETQYFGPGTRLLVL.